The 11 T cell receptor beta chains presented below share a single source sample, sequenced in a study of early T cells in non-severe SARS-CoV-2 infection. TCRdb reprocessed the 5' RACE reads with MiXCR, giving one entry per CDR3 protein. The table lists tens of thousands of distinct CDR3 sequences, 12% of them singletons. What was sequenced was whole blood. These receptors came from an adult who was a healthcare worker with PCR-confirmed SARS-CoV-2 infection or an uninfected control (not recorded which).

The chain recombines TRBV12-3 or TRBV12-4 with TRBJ2-1; possibly TRBD2 for D (6 bases). The ends were cut back, 1 base at V and 0 bases at J, with 16 bases in the middle. This CDR3 contains 18 residues. CDR3 nucleotides: TGTGCCAGCAGTTTAGAGAGGGTAGGGACTCACTCCTACAATGAGCAGTTCTTC. It specifies CASSLERVGTHSYNEQFF.

The chain carries TRBV20-1 and TRBJ2-3; tentatively, D is TRBD1 or TRBD2 (5 bases each). Trimming shortened V by 0 bases and J by 3 bases, and 16 bases separated the two germline ends. Germline assignment: CDR1 DFQATT and CDR2 SNEGSKA (reference sequence). The CDR3 covers 16 residues. CDR3 amino acids: CSARDPGTAMTDTQYF. DNA of the CDR3: TGCAGTGCTAGAGATCCGGGGACCGCCATGACAGATACGCAGTATTTT.

The chain combines TRBV30 with TRBJ1-2; no clear D. The CDR3 extends over 13 amino acids. Trimming shortened V by 0 bases and J by 2 bases, and 7 bases separated the two germline ends. Germline values: CDR1 GTSNPN, CDR2 SVGIG (reference sequence). The CDR3 bases are TGTGCCTGGAGTGTAGCGGAGAACTATGGCTACACCTTC. Translated: CAWSVAENYGYTF.

V and J are TRBV28 and TRBJ2-2; TRBD2 matches at 9 bases. The CDR3 totals 16 residues. The V and J ends lost 3 bases and 4 bases, in that order; junction bases with no gene match: 6. Germline CDR1 and CDR2: MDHEN and SYDVKM. Here the CDR3 reads CASSLGLAGTTGELFF. In DNA form, the CDR3 reads TGTGCCAGCAGTTTGGGTCTAGCGGGAACCACCGGGGAGCTGTTTTTT.

The rearrangement links TRBV9 to TRBJ1-5, with TRBD1 matching over 8 bases. The CDR3 is made up of 15 amino acids. CDR1 SGDLS and CDR2 YYNGEE come from the germline V gene. Losses at the gene ends were 4 bases for V and 3 bases for J; bases not matched to a gene: 6. For the CDR3, the DNA is TGTGCCAGCAGCCCCCGGGACAGGATCAATCAGCCCCAGCATTTT. It specifies CASSPRDRINQPQHF.

The chain joins TRBV10-3 to TRBJ1-4; unclear D gene. CDR1 and CDR2 from the germline V gene are ENHRY and SYGVKD. V lost 5 bases, J lost 5 bases, and 12 bases lay in between. The CDR3 covers 14 residues. The chain's CDR3 is CAISSAGKNEKLFF. The CDR3, as DNA: TGTGCCATCAGTTCGGCGGGTAAAAATGAAAAACTGTTTTTT.

This clonotype was recorded at least ten times. The rearrangement links TRBV11-2 to TRBJ2-1; TRBD2 matches 12 bases. In germline, CDR1 is SGHAT, CDR2 FQNNGV. This CDR3 spans 17 amino acids. The V gene end was trimmed by 0 bases and the J gene end by 9 bases; junction bases not matched to a gene: 9. CDR3 in amino acids: CASSLDRGLAGGGEQFF. CDR3 DNA sequence: TGTGCCAGCAGCTTAGATCGGGGACTAGCGGGCGGAGGTGAGCAGTTCTTC.

This clonotype was counted at least ten times. This chain connects TRBV12-5 to TRBJ1-5; TRBD1 agrees at 10 bases. The germline gives CDR1 LGHNT, CDR2 FRNRAP. The V gene end was trimmed by 6 bases and the J gene end by 5 bases; junction bases not matched to a gene: 10. CDR3 length: 16 residues. CDR3 region: CASGLTGGAMHQPQHF. The CDR3 nucleotides are TGTGCTAGTGGGTTGACAGGGGGCGCGATGCATCAGCCCCAGCATTTT. Full variable domain (missing parts from reference TRBV12-5 and TRBJ1-5): DARVTQTPRHKVTEMGQEVTMRCQPILGHNTVFWYRQTMMQGLELLAYFRNRAPLDDSGMPKDRFSAEMPDATLATLKIQPSEPRDSAVYFCASGLTGGAMHQPQHFGDGTRLSIL.

This clonotype was seen a handful of times. This chain joins TRBV27 and TRBJ2-1; 10 bases fit TRBD2. The CDR3 runs 17 residues. The V gene end was trimmed by 6 bases and the J gene end by 8 bases; junction bases not matched to a gene: 16. Germline V gene lookup returns CDR1 MNHEY and CDR2 SMNVEV (reference sequence). CDR3 region: CASSPRAAAGGKDEQFF. The CDR3 nucleotides read TGTGCCAGCAGCCCCCGGGCCGCAGCGGGGGGGAAAGATGAGCAGTTCTTC.

This clonotype was picked up a small number of times. In DNA form, the CDR3 reads TGTGCCAGCAGTTTGGGTGGTGCGCATAATTCACCCCTCCACTTT. Amino acids: CASSLGGAHNSPLHF. This chain connects TRBV27 to TRBJ1-6; unclear D gene. Germline loops: CDR1 MNHEY, CDR2 SMNVEV (reference sequence). CDR3 length equals 15 residues. The V and J ends lost 3 bases and 5 bases respectively, with 11 bases between them.

This clonotype appeared many times. V and J are TRBV5-1 and TRBJ2-4; perhaps TRBD2 as D (5 bases). V was shortened by 0 bases and J by 8 bases, with 12 bases between the two germline ends. Germline V gene lookup returns CDR1 SGHRS and CDR2 YFSETQ. The CDR3 is made up of 14 amino acids. DNA of the CDR3: TGCGCCAGCAGCTTGGAAGGAGGAATGGACATTCAGTACTTC. Its protein product is CASSLEGGMDIQYF.